Below, 31 T cell receptor beta chains from the same sample are listed, as sequenced in a study of PD-1 blockade in classical Hodgkin lymphoma. The patients all showed relapse after autologous stem cell transplantation, while their brentuximab vedotin exposure varied. The method was immunoSEQ multiplex PCR; TCRdb's version includes in-frame clones alone and lacks a portion of them. Among over 35,000 clones listed, over 70% were seen once. The specimen comprised peripheral blood mononuclear cells (PBMCs), sampled at baseline. Receptor source: a human donor with classical Hodgkin lymphoma.

Here the CDR3 reads CASSIDRDTEAFF. The DNA of the CDR3 is TGTGCCAGTAGTATAGATCGGGACACTGAAGCTTTCTTT. J is TRBJ1-1 and V is TRBV19; D is unresolved. Per germline, CDR1 LNHDA and CDR2 SQIVND (reference sequence). This CDR3 has 13 amino acids. The V end lost 0 bases, the J end lost 3 bases, and 5 bases lay between the germline ends.

The chain recombines TRBV21-1 with TRBJ2-7; the table names TRBD1, a call not compared with the DNA. TRBV21-1 is annotated as a pseudogene. The CDR3 covers 16 residues. The CDR3 loop is CASSKVPRTGAYEQYF. In nucleotides, the CDR3 is TGTGCCAGCAGCAAAGTTCCTAGGACAGGGGCCTACGAGCAGTACTTC.

The V and J genes are TRBV7-2 and TRBJ2-7; the D gene is possibly TRBD2 (6 bases). There are 14 residues in the CDR3. Germline CDR1 SGHTA, CDR2 FQGNSA. The V end lost 0 bases, the J end lost 3 bases, and 9 bases lay between the germline ends. The DNA for the CDR3 is TGTGCCAGCAGCTTAGCGGGGGGTTACTACGAGCAGTACTTC. Translated: CASSLAGGYYEQYF. The entire variable domain, with the rest obtained from reference TRBV7-2 and TRBJ2-7, is as follows: GAGVSQSPSNKVTEKGKDVELRCDPISGHTALYWYRQSLGQGLEFLIYFQGNSAPDKSGLPSDRFSAERTGGSVSTLTIQRTQQEDSAVYLCASSLAGGYYEQYFGPGTRLTVT.

This chain joins TRBV4-2 and TRBJ2-5, with 13 nucleotides matching TRBD2. The CDR3 runs to 20 residues. Trimming removed 0 bases from V and 2 bases from J; junction bases left unmatched: 12. Germline CDR1 is LGHNA and CDR2 is YNFKEQ. The CDR3 protein is CASSQDRGLAGVRDQETQYF. CDR3 DNA: TGTGCCAGCAGCCAAGATCGAGGACTAGCGGGAGTTAGAGATCAAGAGACCCAGTACTTC.

To note about this clone: Relative to the germline gene, one junction end is altered; a read error may explain this. This rearrangement joins TRBV7-9 to TRBJ2-7; D is ambiguous. Looked up from germline, CDR1 is SEHNR and CDR2 is FQNEAQ (reference sequence). This CDR3 comprises 15 residues. Written as DNA, the CDR3 is TGCGCCAGCAGCCAAGATCGGACGGGCCCCTACGAGCAGTACTTC. Protein product: CASSQDRTGPYEQYF.

The J gene is TRBJ1-2, the V gene TRBV7-9; 9 bases agree with TRBD1. The CDR3 runs to 19 residues. Unmatched junction bases numbered 19, after V lost 7 bases and J lost 1 base. The germline gives CDR1 SEHNR, CDR2 FQNEAQ (reference sequence). CDR3 nucleotides: TGTGCCAGCACCGCCGGGGGACAGGGCGCAGTCTCGATTAACTATGGCTACACCTTC. It encodes CASTAGGQGAVSINYGYTF.

The V and J genes are TRBV27 and TRBJ1-2; no definite D call. The CDR3 has 14 residues. Germline assignment: CDR1 MNHEY and CDR2 SMNVEV (reference sequence). Trimming stripped 4 bases from V and 4 bases from J, with 13 bases between. The CDR3 DNA sequence: TGTGCCAGCAGTTCGCTGACACACGCCTATGGCTACACCTTC. Protein product: CASSSLTHAYGYTF.

CDR3 in amino acids: CASKLWTESNQPQHF. The CDR3 DNA reads TGTGCCAGCAAGCTATGGACAGAAAGCAATCAGCCCCAGCATTTT. J is TRBJ1-5 and V is TRBV28; D may be TRBD1 (6 bases). V lost 7 bases and J lost 1, with 14 bases in between. The germline CDR1 and CDR2 sequences are MDHEN and SYDVKM. The CDR3 spans 15 residues.

This clone has only one observation. The V call is TRBV11-3, the J call TRBJ2-5; the D gene could be TRBD1 or TRBD2 (6 bases each). The V gene's germline CDR1 is SGHNT and CDR2 YENEEA. The V gene lost 8 bases and the J gene lost 2 bases, with 12 bases spanning the gap. The CDR3 is made up of 13 amino acids. The CDR3 DNA reads TGTGCCAGCTCCCGGGGGCCTCAAGAGACCCAGTACTTC. The encoded protein is CASSRGPQETQYF.

J is TRBJ2-7 and V is TRBV27; TRBD2 matches at 13 bases. The junction had 1 base not matched to a gene; V was cut back by 2 bases and J by 3 bases. Germline lookup yields CDR1 MNHEY and CDR2 SMNVEV (reference sequence). The CDR3 is 15 residues long. CDR3 sequence: CASSLRTSGSYEQYF. The CDR3 DNA reads TGTGCCAGCAGTTTACGGACTAGCGGGAGCTACGAGCAGTACTTC.

V is TRBV5-1 and J is TRBJ1-1; possibly TRBD1 for D (5 bases). The V gene's germline CDR1 is SGHRS and CDR2 YFSETQ. The V gene lost 1 base and the J gene lost 1 base, with 8 bases spanning the gap. The CDR3 contains 14 residues. The CDR3 spells CASSLSGENTEAFF. In DNA, the CDR3 is TGCGCCAGCAGCTTGTCGGGGGAGAACACTGAAGCTTTCTTT.

The chain is built from TRBV6-5 and TRBJ1-2, with unresolved D. From germline, CDR1 is MNHEY and CDR2 SVGAGI. V shed 7 bases and J shed 0 bases, with 12 bases lying between them. This CDR3 has 14 residues. CDR3 DNA: TGTGCCAGCACGGGAGCTCGAGCTAACTATGGCTACACCTTC. It translates to CASTGARANYGYTF.

The chain employs TRBV7-2 and TRBJ2-1, with D hard to call. Between the trimmed V and J ends, which lost 5 bases and 10 bases, there was a span of 9 bases. Looked up from germline, CDR1 is SGHTA and CDR2 is FQGNSA. This CDR3 spans 11 amino acids. CDR3 bases: TGTGCCAGCAGCCCCGCTCGGGAGCAGTTCTTC. Amino acid sequence: CASSPAREQFF.

This clone was seen once. V gene TRBV5-4 combines with J gene TRBJ2-6, with 11 positions matching TRBD2. Germline trimming cut 4 bases from V and 2 bases from J; bases unmatched to any gene: 5. This CDR3 is 17 amino acids long. CDR1 SGHNT and CDR2 YYREEE come from the germline V gene (reference sequence). The CDR3 DNA reads as TGTGCCAGCAGCCCGTTAGCGGGGGGGACTGGGGCCAACGTCCTGACTTTC. Protein sequence: CASSPLAGGTGANVLTF.

The chain combines TRBV19 with TRBJ2-5; D ambiguous. Germline-derived CDR1 and CDR2 are LNHDA and SQIVND (reference sequence). With 2 bases removed from V and 3 bases from J, the gap between germline ends came to 7 bases. The CDR3 length is 13 residues. Here the CDR3 reads CASSIIAEETQYF. The CDR3 DNA is TGTGCCAGTAGTATAATAGCAGAAGAGACCCAGTACTTC.

The chain recombines TRBV11-2 with TRBJ2-7; D not resolved. V was pared by 1 base and J by 6 bases, with 4 bases between. The CDR3 is 11 residues long. The germline V gene has CDR1 SGHAT and CDR2 FQNNGV. The CDR3 loop reads CASSLVGEQYF. CDR3 bases: TGTGCCAGCAGCTTAGTAGGCGAGCAGTACTTC.

This sequence joins TRBV7-2 and TRBJ2-5, with 8 bases that match TRBD2. With V trimmed by 3 bases and J by 2 bases, 2 bases remained unmatched. The CDR3 runs 14 residues. CDR1 SGHTA and CDR2 FQGNSA come from the germline V gene. The CDR3 sequence: CASSFSGAQETQYF. The CDR3 coding sequence is TGTGCCAGCAGCTTTAGCGGGGCGCAAGAGACCCAGTACTTC.

The chain is built from TRBV5-5 and TRBJ1-3, with D unclear. Trimming cost V 1 base and J 0 bases, with 11 bases left between them. The CDR3 is made up of 16 amino acids. Looked up from germline, CDR1 is SGHKS and CDR2 is YYEKEE (reference sequence). CDR3 nucleotides: TGTGCCAGCAGCTTGAGACCAGCCAACTCTGGAAACACCATATATTTT. Protein sequence: CASSLRPANSGNTIYF.

This rearrangement joins TRBV28 to TRBJ2-6, with D uncertain. The CDR3 sequence is 15 residues long. Between the trimmed V and J ends, which lost 6 bases and 4 bases, there was a span of 13 bases. Germline lookup yields CDR1 MDHEN and CDR2 SYDVKM. The CDR3 region has the DNA TGTGCCAGCAGAGGTGCGGATGCCGGGGCCAACGTCCTGACTTTC. Amino acid sequence: CASRGADAGANVLTF.

This rearrangement joins TRBV2 to TRBJ2-7, with D perhaps matching TRBD1 (7 bases). This CDR3 is built from 14 residues. V gave up 7 bases and J gave up 1 base, with 14 bases separating them. The germline gives CDR1 SNHLY, CDR2 FYNNEI. CDR3 in DNA: TGTGCCAGCAAGCAACAGGGGAGGTCCTACGAGCAGTACTTC. Protein sequence: CASKQQGRSYEQYF.

V and J are TRBV4-1 and TRBJ2-7; possibly TRBD1 or TRBD2 for D (5 bases each). The CDR3 totals 14 residues. Trimming shortened V by 3 bases and J by 2 bases, and 11 bases separated the two germline ends. Germline CDR1 and CDR2: MGHRA and YSYEKL. The CDR3: CASSHPGRTYEQYF. The CDR3, as DNA: TGCGCCAGCAGCCACCCGGGACGGACCTACGAGCAGTACTTC.

The rearrangement uses TRBV25-1 and TRBJ2-5, with D unclear. CDR1 is MGHDK, CDR2 SYGVNS, per germline. The CDR3 runs 10 residues. V was clipped by 0 bases and J by 8 bases, with 1 base between them. The CDR3 protein is CASSEYTQYF. The CDR3 nucleotides are TGTGCCAGCAGTGAATATACCCAGTACTTC.

The chain is built from TRBV19 and TRBJ1-2; D is unclear. Germline CDR1 reads LNHDA; CDR2 reads SQIVND (reference sequence). CDR3 length: 15 residues. Trimming shortened V by 3 bases and J by 4 bases, and 15 bases separated the two germline ends. The DNA of the CDR3 is TGTGCCAGTAGTATGGCGTCCCAGTCGAGCTATGGCTACACCTTC. It encodes CASSMASQSSYGYTF.

This chain links TRBV19 with TRBJ1-4; a weak D match, TRBD1 (5 bases). Per the germline V gene, CDR1 is LNHDA and CDR2 is SQIVND (reference sequence). The CDR3 length is 18 residues. V lost 7 bases to trimming and J lost 0 bases, with 21 bases between them. The DNA of the CDR3 is TGTGCCAGTACTCCCCAAAAGTATCGGACATCAACTAATGAAAAACTGTTTTTT. Translation gives CASTPQKYRTSTNEKLFF.

This chain connects TRBV18 to TRBJ1-2, with 7 bases lining up with TRBD1. The germline V gene has CDR1 KGHSH and CDR2 LQKENI. The J segment lost 0 bases and the V segment lost 2 bases, leaving 3 bases of the junction unmatched. The CDR3 is made up of 15 amino acids. The CDR3 coding sequence is TGTGCCAGCTCACCAGGACAGGAGGCTAACTATGGCTACACCTTC. Protein: CASSPGQEANYGYTF.

V usage is TRBV28 and J usage is TRBJ1-2, with 7 positions matching TRBD1. Unmatched junction bases numbered 11, after V lost 10 bases and J lost 6 bases. Germline V gene sequence: CDR1 MDHEN, CDR2 SYDVKM. This CDR3 contains 13 residues. CDR3 DNA: TGTGCCATCCATCCGGGACAGATAGATGGCTACACCTTC. This translates into CAIHPGQIDGYTF.

In its sample, this clone was seen once. This chain connects TRBV5-6 to TRBJ1-4; the match to TRBD1 covers 7 bases. Germline-derived CDR1 and CDR2 are SGHDT and YYEEEE. This CDR3 is 17 amino acids long. The trim removed 3 bases at V and 5 bases at J, leaving 13 bases unmatched. CDR3 DNA: TGTGCCAGCAGCTATTATATAGACAGGGATCAAAATGAAAAACTGTTTTTT. Encoded protein: CASSYYIDRDQNEKLFF.

This rearrangement joins TRBV7-6 to TRBJ2-3, with D perhaps TRBD1 (6 bases). CDR3 length: 17 residues. V shed 1 base and J shed 5 bases, with 19 bases lying between them. Looked up from germline, CDR1 is SGHVS and CDR2 is FNYEAQ. CDR3 loop: CASSLVPQGRGEDTQYF. CDR3 coding DNA: TGTGCCAGCAGCTTAGTACCACAGGGACGCGGCGAAGATACGCAGTATTTT. The whole variable domain, filled in from reference TRBV7-6 and TRBJ2-3, reads GAGVSQSPRYKVTKRGQDVALRCDPISGHVSLYWYRQALGQGPEFLTYFNYEAQQDKSGLPNDRFSAERPEGSISTLTIQRTEQRDSAMYRCASSLVPQGRGEDTQYFGPGTRLTVL.

This chain connects TRBV5-8 to TRBJ2-7; 10 bases agree with TRBD1. V shed 2 bases and J 2 bases; nucleotides not matched to a gene: 4. The V gene's germline CDR1 is SGHTS and CDR2 YDEGEE. CDR3 size: 15 residues. The CDR3 reads CASSFTGTGAYEQYF. The CDR3 DNA is TGTGCCAGCAGCTTCACCGGGACAGGGGCCTACGAGCAGTACTTC.

The chain recombines TRBV5-1 with TRBJ2-1; D unclear. Trimming removed 4 bases from V and 4 bases from J, with 15 bases in between. From germline, CDR1 is SGHRS and CDR2 YFSETQ. CDR3 length: 15 residues. Written as DNA, the CDR3 is TGCGCCAGCAGCGTGGGTCTTTTCTTATACAATGAGCAGTTCTTC. Encoded protein: CASSVGLFLYNEQFF. Combining the CDR3 with reference TRBV5-1 and TRBJ2-1 gives the whole variable domain KAGVTQTPRYLIKTRGQQVTLSCSPISGHRSVSWYQQTPGQGLQFLFEYFSETQRNKGNFPGRFSGRQFSNSRSEMNVSTLELGDSALYLCASSVGLFLYNEQFFGPGTRLTVL.

The CDR3 DNA sequence: TGTGCCAGCAGTTACGCTATTGGAAAATACGAGCAGTACTTC. This gives the protein CASSYAIGKYEQYF. The chain links TRBV6-5 to TRBJ2-7; D not resolved. Trimming shortened V by 2 bases and J by 4 bases, and 12 bases separated the two germline ends. The CDR3 length is 14 residues. Germline V CDR1 and CDR2: MNHEY, SVGAGI.